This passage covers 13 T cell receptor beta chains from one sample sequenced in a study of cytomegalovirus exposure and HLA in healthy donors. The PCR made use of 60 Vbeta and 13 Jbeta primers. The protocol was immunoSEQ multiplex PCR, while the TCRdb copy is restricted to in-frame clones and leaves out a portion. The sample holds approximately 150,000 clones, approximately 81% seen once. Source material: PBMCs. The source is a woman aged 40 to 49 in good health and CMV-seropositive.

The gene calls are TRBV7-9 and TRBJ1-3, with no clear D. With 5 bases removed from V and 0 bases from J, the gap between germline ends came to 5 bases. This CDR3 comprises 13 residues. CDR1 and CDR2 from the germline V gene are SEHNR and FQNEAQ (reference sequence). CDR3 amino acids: CASSPVSGNTIYF. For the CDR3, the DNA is TGTGCCAGCAGCCCGGTCTCTGGAAACACCATATATTTT.

Here the CDR3 reads CASSVGLATYEQYF. CDR3 nucleotide sequence: TGTGCCAGTAGTGTTGGACTAGCAACTTACGAGCAGTACTTC. The genes are TRBV19 and TRBJ2-5, with 8 bases aligning to TRBD2. Judging by the DNA end, TRBJ2-7 fits better; the J call may be wrong. Germline CDR1 is LNHDA and CDR2 is SQIVND (reference sequence). The CDR3 totals 14 residues.

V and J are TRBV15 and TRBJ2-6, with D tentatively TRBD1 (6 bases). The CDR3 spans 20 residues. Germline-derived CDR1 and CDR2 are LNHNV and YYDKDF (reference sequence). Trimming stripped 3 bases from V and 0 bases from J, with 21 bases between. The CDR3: CATSSLPPGQVDSGANVLTF. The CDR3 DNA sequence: TGTGCCACCAGCAGCTTGCCTCCGGGACAAGTGGACTCTGGGGCCAACGTCCTGACTTTC.

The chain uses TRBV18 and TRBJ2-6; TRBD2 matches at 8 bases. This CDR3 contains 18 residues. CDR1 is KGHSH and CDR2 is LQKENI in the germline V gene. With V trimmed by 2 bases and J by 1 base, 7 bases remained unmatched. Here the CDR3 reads CASSPSGTSSSGANVLTF. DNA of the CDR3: TGTGCCAGCTCACCATCTGGGACTAGTAGTTCTGGGGCCAACGTCCTGACTTTC.

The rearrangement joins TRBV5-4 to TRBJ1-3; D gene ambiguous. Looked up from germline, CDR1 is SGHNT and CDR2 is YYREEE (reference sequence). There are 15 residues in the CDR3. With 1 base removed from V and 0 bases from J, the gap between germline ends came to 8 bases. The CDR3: CASSLMTSSGNTIYF. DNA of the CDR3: TGTGCCAGCAGCTTGATGACTAGCTCTGGAAACACCATATATTTT.

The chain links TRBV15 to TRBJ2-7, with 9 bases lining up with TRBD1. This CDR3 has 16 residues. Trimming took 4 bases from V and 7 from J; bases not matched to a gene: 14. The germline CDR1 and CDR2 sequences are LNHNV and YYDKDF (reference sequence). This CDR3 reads CATSTRGGQGSVEQYF. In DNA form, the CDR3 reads TGTGCCACCAGCACCCGCGGGGGACAGGGTTCGGTTGAGCAGTACTTC.

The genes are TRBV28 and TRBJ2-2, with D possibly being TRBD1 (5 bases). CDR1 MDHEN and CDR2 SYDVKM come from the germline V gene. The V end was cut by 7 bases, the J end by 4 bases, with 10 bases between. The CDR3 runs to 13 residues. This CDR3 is CASTRGGTGELFF. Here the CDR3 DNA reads TGTGCCAGCACAAGGGGCGGCACCGGGGAGCTGTTTTTT.

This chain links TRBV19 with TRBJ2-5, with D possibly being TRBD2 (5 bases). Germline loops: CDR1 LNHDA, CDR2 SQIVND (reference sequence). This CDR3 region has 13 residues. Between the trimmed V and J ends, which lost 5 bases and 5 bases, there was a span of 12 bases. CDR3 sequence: CASSLGRRETQYF. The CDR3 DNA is TGTGCCAGTAGTCTTGGGAGAAGGGAGACCCAGTACTTC. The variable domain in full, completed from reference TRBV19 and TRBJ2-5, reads DGGITQSPKYLFRKEGQNVTLSCEQNLNHDAMYWYRQDPGQGLRLIYYSQIVNDFQKGDIAEGYSVSREKKESFPLTVTSAQKNPTAFYLCASSLGRRETQYFGPGTRLLVL.

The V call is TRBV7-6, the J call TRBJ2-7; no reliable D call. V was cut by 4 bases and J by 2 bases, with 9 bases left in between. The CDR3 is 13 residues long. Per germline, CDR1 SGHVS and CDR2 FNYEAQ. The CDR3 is CASSYGEPYEQYF. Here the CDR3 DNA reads TGTGCCAGCAGCTATGGAGAACCCTACGAGCAGTACTTC.

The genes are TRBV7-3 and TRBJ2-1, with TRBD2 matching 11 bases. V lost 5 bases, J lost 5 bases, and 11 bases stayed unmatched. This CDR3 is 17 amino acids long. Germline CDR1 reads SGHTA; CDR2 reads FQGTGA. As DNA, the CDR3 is TGTGCCAGCAGCCAGGCCCCGCTAGCGGGGGGAAACAATGAGCAGTTCTTC. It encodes CASSQAPLAGGNNEQFF.

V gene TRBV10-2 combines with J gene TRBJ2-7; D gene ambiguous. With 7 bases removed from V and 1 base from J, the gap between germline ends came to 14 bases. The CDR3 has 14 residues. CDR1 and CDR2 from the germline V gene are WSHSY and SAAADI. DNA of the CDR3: TGCGCCAGCACCCTAGGTCGTGCATCCTACGAGCAGTACTTC. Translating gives CASTLGRASYEQYF.

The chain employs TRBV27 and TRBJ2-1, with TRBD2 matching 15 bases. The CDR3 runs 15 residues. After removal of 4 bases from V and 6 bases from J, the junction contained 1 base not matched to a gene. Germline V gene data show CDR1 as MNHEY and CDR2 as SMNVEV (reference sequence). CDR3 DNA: TGTGCCAGCAGTTGGACTAGCGGGAGGGCCAATGAGCAGTTCTTC. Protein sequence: CASSWTSGRANEQFF.

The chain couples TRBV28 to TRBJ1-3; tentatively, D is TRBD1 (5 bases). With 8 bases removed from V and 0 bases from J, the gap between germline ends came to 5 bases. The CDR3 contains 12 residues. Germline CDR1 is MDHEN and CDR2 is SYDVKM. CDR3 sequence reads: CASGASGNTIYF. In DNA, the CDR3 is TGTGCCAGCGGGGCCTCTGGAAACACCATATATTTT.